What follows is one T cell receptor beta chain and its context. The antigen remains undetermined. CDR3 size: 19 residues. With 5 bases clipped from V and 5 bases from J, the junction kept 22 bases outside the gene matches. CDR1 is SGHTA and CDR2 is FQGNSA in the germline V gene. The data derive from a study of OX40 agonist ivuxolimab in advanced cancers. Patients had blood sampled at baseline and again on cycle 4 day 1 and cycle 7 day 1. Findings and caveats of the study: The average count of expanded clones was higher among CD8+ T cells than among CD4+. The study found among the lowest clonal expansion in partial responders at 0.1-3.0 mg/kg. With doses of 0.1 to 3.0 mg/kg, CD4+ and CD8+ blood T cells had undergone clonal expansion by week 6.

TCRdb's copy holds only in-frame clones and misses some; the assay was immunoSEQ multiplex PCR. Of over 65,000 clones listed, about four fifths were seen once; the top ten hold under 7%. This specimen consisted of CD4+ or CD8+ T cells sorted from blood, obtained in a trial of the OX40 agonist ivuxolimab. The rearrangement uses TRBV7-2 and TRBJ2-5; 8 nucleotides align to TRBD1. The source is an adult with an advanced solid tumor such as melanoma, head and neck, liver or kidney cancer. CDR3 protein: CASSDPIQGGGVVEETQYF. The CDR3 DNA follows: TGTGCCAGCAGCGACCCAATACAGGGGGGTGGTGTCGTGGAGGAGACCCAGTACTTC.